This entry features one TCR beta chain sequence. The CDR3 loop spans 15 amino acids. Per germline, CDR1 MDHEN and CDR2 SYDVKM. V shed 6 bases, J shed 0 bases, and the junction held 5 bases outside the gene matches. This specimen comes from a study of control samples from healthy donors and cancer patients. Clones were sequenced by immunoSEQ multiplex PCR, and TCRdb holds only the in-frame ones, with some missing. The sample lists 200,000 to 250,000 clones, 85% to 95% occurring once. This TCR derives from a man aged 50 or older in good health. The chain recombines TRBV28 with TRBJ2-3, with 8 bases that match TRBD2. Sequenced: blood. The CDR3 sequence is CASRRGGTSTDTQYF. CDR3 bases: TGTGCCAGCAGACGGGGGGGTACTAGCACAGATACGCAGTATTTT.